The 31 T cell receptor beta chains in this list originate from one sample, sequenced in a study of T-cell reconstitution after alpha-beta-depleted transplantation in children. Unique molecular identifiers were incorporated into the prepared TCRbeta library. TCRdb independently ran MiXCR on the PCR reads; one entry per CDR3 protein. The table lists 500,000 or so distinct CDR3 sequences, roughly 33% of them singletons. The material sequenced was PBMCs from the stem cell graft donor, taken from the stem cell graft. The receptors were gathered from a human donor who donated a stem cell graft to a child with aplastic anemia.

This sequence joins TRBV11-2 and TRBJ2-3; TRBD2 agrees at 7 bases. V lost 0 bases, J lost 3 bases, and 6 bases stayed unmatched. CDR1 and CDR2 (germline): SGHAT, FQNNGV. The CDR3 has 16 residues. The chain's CDR3 is CASSLDGGVRTDTQYF. The CDR3 nucleotides are TGTGCCAGCAGCTTAGATGGGGGGGTTCGTACAGATACGCAGTATTTT.

This chain connects TRBV12-3 or TRBV12-4 to TRBJ2-5, with 7 bases identical to TRBD1. J gave up 2 bases and V 3 bases, and 6 bases lay outside the gene matches. This CDR3 has 15 residues. The CDR3 loop is CASSLATGLQETQYF. Here the CDR3 DNA reads TGTGCCAGCAGTTTGGCGACAGGGTTACAAGAGACCCAGTACTTC.

The chain is built from TRBV12-3 or TRBV12-4 and TRBJ1-2; 7 bases fit TRBD1. J was trimmed by 4 bases and V by 3 bases; bases with no gene match: 8. The CDR3 contains 15 residues. The CDR3 protein is CASSLGTVAGYGYTF. CDR3 coding DNA: TGTGCCAGCAGTTTGGGGACAGTCGCGGGCTATGGCTACACCTTC.

This clonotype was counted between two and nine times. V and J are TRBV7-8 and TRBJ2-1; the D gene is possibly TRBD2 (5 bases). CDR1 is SGHVS and CDR2 is FQNEAQ in the germline V gene. This CDR3 has 15 residues. Trimming took 2 bases from V and 0 from J, leaving 8 bases between them. Written as DNA, the CDR3 is TGTGCCAGCAGCTTAAAAAGCGGCTCCTACAATGAGCAGTTCTTC. As protein: CASSLKSGSYNEQFF.

The V call is TRBV5-1, the J call TRBJ2-1; perhaps D is TRBD1 or TRBD2 (5 bases each). Trimming cost V 4 bases and J 10 bases, with 21 bases left between them. The CDR3 covers 15 residues. Per the germline V gene, CDR1 is SGHRS and CDR2 is YFSETQ. The CDR3 DNA is TGCGCCAGCAGCCTCAACCGGGACGCCAGACGCGAGCAGTTCTTC. Translated, it gives CASSLNRDARREQFF. Full variable domain (missing parts from reference TRBV5-1 and TRBJ2-1): KAGVTQTPRYLIKTRGQQVTLSCSPISGHRSVSWYQQTPGQGLQFLFEYFSETQRNKGNFPGRFSGRQFSNSRSEMNVSTLELGDSALYLCASSLNRDARREQFFGPGTRLTVL.

The V gene is TRBV4-3, the J gene TRBJ2-5; TRBD2 is a possible D gene (5 bases). The germline CDR1 and CDR2 sequences are LGHNA and YSLEER. V dropped 3 bases and J dropped 7 bases, with 15 bases sitting between them. This CDR3 is built from 14 residues. As DNA, the CDR3 is TGCGCCAGCAGCCAGGAGACTACTATGGCGACCCAGTACTTC. Residues: CASSQETTMATQYF.

The CDR3 DNA is TGTGCCAGCAGCTTAGTTGACCAAGAGACCCAGTACTTC. It codes for CASSLVDQETQYF. The chain employs TRBV7-9 and TRBJ2-5; no clear D gene. Trimming took 1 base from V and 0 from J, leaving 3 bases between them. The germline CDR1 and CDR2 sequences are SEHNR and FQNEAQ (reference sequence). This CDR3 comprises 13 residues.

V gene TRBV6-5 combines with J gene TRBJ2-1, with D unclear. CDR1 and CDR2 (germline): MNHEY, SVGAGI. V lost 0 bases to trimming and J lost 9 bases, with 9 bases between them. The CDR3 totals 13 residues. In DNA, the CDR3 is TGTGCCAGCAGTTACTCGAGGCTTGGTGAGCAGTTCTTC. Its translation is CASSYSRLGEQFF.

This clonotype was counted only a few times. J is TRBJ2-1 and V is TRBV5-1, with TRBD1 identical over 7 bases. J was trimmed by 0 bases and V by 9 bases; bases with no gene match: 9. The CDR3 runs to 15 residues. CDR1 is SGHRS and CDR2 is YFSETQ in the germline V gene. The CDR3 DNA reads TGCGCCACCTCACTACAGGGGAGCTCCTACAATGAGCAGTTCTTC. Translated, it gives CATSLQGSSYNEQFF. Using reference TRBV5-1 and TRBJ2-1 for the parts outside the CDR3, the full variable domain is KAGVTQTPRYLIKTRGQQVTLSCSPISGHRSVSWYQQTPGQGLQFLFEYFSETQRNKGNFPGRFSGRQFSNSRSEMNVSTLELGDSALYLCATSLQGSSYNEQFFGPGTRLTVL.

The chain couples TRBV4-2 to TRBJ2-3, with 13 bases matching TRBD2. Germline trimming cut 6 bases from V and 4 bases from J; bases unmatched to any gene: 1. CDR3 length: 14 amino acids. Germline-derived CDR1 and CDR2 are LGHNA and YNFKEQ. The CDR3 sequence is CASRGLAGPDTQYF. For the CDR3, the DNA is TGTGCCAGCAGGGGACTAGCGGGACCAGATACGCAGTATTTT.

This clonotype has a handful of counts. J is TRBJ1-1 and V is TRBV12-3 or TRBV12-4; D is unresolved. The CDR3 is 13 residues long. The V end lost 5 bases, the J end lost 2 bases, and 9 bases lay between the germline ends. CDR3 nucleotide sequence: TGTGCCAGCAGTCGGGGTTTCAACACTGAAGCTTTCTTT. Translated: CASSRGFNTEAFF.

V usage is TRBV12-3 or TRBV12-4 and J usage is TRBJ1-1; D uncertain. CDR3 size: 15 residues. Between the trimmed V and J ends, which lost 5 bases and 4 bases, there was a span of 17 bases. CDR3 in amino acids: CASSPGILIGTEAFF. In DNA, the CDR3 is TGTGCCAGCAGTCCCGGAATATTAATCGGCACTGAAGCTTTCTTT.

This clonotype appeared a single time. The chain employs TRBV10-3 and TRBJ1-5; tentatively, D is TRBD1 (6 bases). The length of the CDR3 is 16 residues. Germline CDR1 is ENHRY and CDR2 is SYGVKD. Trimming stripped 0 bases from V and 4 bases from J, with 13 bases between. The CDR3: CAISESRGAQNQPQHF. The CDR3 coding sequence is TGTGCCATCAGTGAGTCTAGGGGGGCTCAAAATCAGCCCCAGCATTTT.

The CDR3 DNA reads as TGCGCCAGCAGCTTGTCGACTCCAACCTCGGATACGCAGTATTTT. Encoded protein: CASSLSTPTSDTQYF. The gene calls are TRBV5-1 and TRBJ2-3, with D uncertain. V dropped 1 base and J dropped 6 bases, with 15 bases sitting between them. Germline lookup yields CDR1 SGHRS and CDR2 YFSETQ. This CDR3 comprises 15 residues.

This chain connects TRBV20-1 to TRBJ2-5; D is ambiguous. The V end was cut by 2 bases, the J end by 0 bases, with 10 bases between. Germline V gene lookup returns CDR1 DFQATT and CDR2 SNEGSKA (reference sequence). The CDR3 totals 14 residues. The CDR3 reads CSARPPADQETQYF. Here the CDR3 DNA reads TGCAGTGCTAGACCGCCGGCGGACCAAGAGACCCAGTACTTC.

The chain has TRBV2 and TRBJ2-7, with 7 bases lining up with TRBD2. The trim removed 1 base at V and 3 bases at J, leaving 6 bases unmatched. CDR1 is SNHLY and CDR2 is FYNNEI in the germline V gene. The CDR3 is 15 amino acids. The CDR3 DNA is TGTGCCAGCAGTGAAGGGCTAGCGGAAATCTACGAGCAGTACTTC. Residues: CASSEGLAEIYEQYF.

This sequence joins TRBV4-3 and TRBJ2-3, with TRBD1 identical over 9 bases. Trimming cost V 4 bases and J 2 bases; bases outside gene matches: 7. This CDR3 is built from 16 residues. Germline loops: CDR1 LGHNA, CDR2 YSLEER. Here the CDR3 reads CASSPGTGRFTDTQYF. The CDR3 DNA is TGCGCCAGCAGCCCGGGGACAGGGAGGTTCACAGATACGCAGTATTTT.

Only a few counts were recorded for this clonotype. The J gene is TRBJ2-7, the V gene TRBV11-1, with D perhaps matching TRBD1 (6 bases). The CDR3 sequence is 16 residues long. Per the germline V gene, CDR1 is SGHAT and CDR2 is FQDESV (reference sequence). Trimming removed 5 bases at V and 4 bases at J, with 21 bases between. CDR3 bases: TGTGCCAGCAGCCTCGAGATCACCGGGACAAAATACGAGCAGTACTTC. Translated: CASSLEITGTKYEQYF.

CDR3 DNA: TGCGCCAGCAGCCAAGATTTACGACTGACCTACACTGAAGCTTTCTTT. Translated, it gives CASSQDLRLTYTEAFF. The J gene is TRBJ1-1, the V gene TRBV4-3; D gene uncertain. This CDR3 spans 16 amino acids. Germline V lookup: CDR1 LGHNA, CDR2 YSLEER. V gave up 0 bases and J gave up 3 bases, with 14 bases separating them.

This clonotype was detected only a few times. V and J are TRBV29-1 and TRBJ1-1, with D possibly TRBD1 on 5 matching bases. This CDR3 has 14 amino acids. Germline-derived CDR1 and CDR2 are SQVTM and ANQGSEA. V dropped 4 bases and J dropped 1 base, with 13 bases sitting between them. The CDR3 sequence is CSVATGRKNTEAFF. The CDR3 DNA follows: TGCAGCGTTGCCACGGGACGGAAGAACACTGAAGCTTTCTTT.

The chain is built from TRBV6-4 and TRBJ1-1, with TRBD1 matching over 7 bases. Trimming cost V 7 bases and J 0 bases; bases outside gene matches: 8. This CDR3 spans 15 amino acids. The germline gives CDR1 MRHNA, CDR2 SNTAGT. The CDR3 DNA follows: TGTGCCAGCAAGAGCAGGGGGTTTATGAACACTGAAGCTTTCTTT. Translating it yields CASKSRGFMNTEAFF.

The chain employs TRBV29-1 and TRBJ2-3, with 12 bases aligning to TRBD2. CDR3 length: 15 residues. From germline, CDR1 is SQVTM and CDR2 ANQGSEA. J was trimmed by 5 bases and V by 4 bases; bases with no gene match: 7. CDR3 amino acids: CSVAPSGRAEDTQYF. The DNA for the CDR3 is TGCAGCGTTGCCCCTAGCGGGAGGGCCGAAGATACGCAGTATTTT.

This chain uses TRBV5-1 with TRBJ2-7; D may be TRBD1 or TRBD2 (6 bases each). Deletions cut 3 bases from V and 5 bases from J, with 15 bases between. Germline values: CDR1 SGHRS, CDR2 YFSETQ. This CDR3 contains 14 residues. CDR3 protein: CASSWMGGADEQYV. Here the CDR3 DNA reads TGCGCCAGCAGCTGGATGGGGGGCGCGGACGAGCAGTACGTC.

As DNA, the CDR3 is TGTGCCAGCAGTTTATACCAAGGGGGCAGAGGTCAGCCCCAGCATTTT. Translating it yields CASSLYQGGRGQPQHF. The chain uses TRBV28 and TRBJ1-5; 7 nucleotides match TRBD1. The CDR3 runs 16 residues. Trimming at V came to 1 base and at J to 6 bases, leaving 9 bases not matched to a gene. Germline V gene data show CDR1 as MDHEN and CDR2 as SYDVKM.

This clonotype was picked up a small number of times. This chain uses TRBV12-3 or TRBV12-4 with TRBJ2-3, with TRBD2 matching 13 bases. This CDR3 is 14 amino acids long. J gave up 4 bases and V 9 bases, and 4 bases lay outside the gene matches. The CDR3 sequence is CASNGLAGADTQYF. The DNA for the CDR3 is TGTGCCAGTAACGGACTAGCGGGAGCAGATACGCAGTATTTT.

CDR3 DNA: TGTGCCAGCAGTTCACCCGTTTACGAGCAGTACGTC. This codes for CASSSPVYEQYV. This chain joins TRBV6-2 or TRBV6-3 and TRBJ2-7; the D is unclear. V shed 4 bases and J shed 4 bases, with 8 bases lying between them. This CDR3 spans 12 amino acids. The germline V gene encodes CDR1 MNHEY and CDR2 SVGEGT.

This clonotype showed up just a few times. The chain has TRBV20-1 and TRBJ1-6; the match to TRBD1 covers 9 bases. The CDR3 is 16 residues long. Trimming at V came to 1 base and at J to 9 bases, leaving 10 bases not matched to a gene. CDR1 DFQATT and CDR2 SNEGSKA come from the germline V gene (reference sequence). CDR3 nucleotide sequence: TGCAGTGCTAGAGTTGCAGAGGGACAGGGCGGTTCACCCCTCCACTTT. It translates to CSARVAEGQGGSPLHF.

CDR3 coding DNA: TGTGCCATCAGTGGTGGGGCCCTAGGGGAGACCCAGTACTTC. Its translation: CAISGGALGETQYF. V is TRBV10-3 and J is TRBJ2-5, with D perhaps TRBD1 (5 bases). The V end lost 4 bases, the J end lost 5 bases, and 14 bases lay between the germline ends. The CDR3 runs 14 residues. CDR1 is ENHRY, CDR2 SYGVKD, per germline.

This clonotype was counted at least ten times. CDR3 residues: CASSFGGIGDTQYF. Here the CDR3 DNA reads TGTGCCAGCAGTTTCGGGGGAATCGGGGATACGCAGTATTTT. The chain carries TRBV12-3 or TRBV12-4 and TRBJ2-3, with D perhaps TRBD2 (6 bases). V lost 3 bases to trimming and J lost 6 bases, with 13 bases between them. This CDR3 has 14 residues.

The chain uses TRBV12-3 or TRBV12-4 and TRBJ1-2, with 8 nucleotides matching TRBD1. V lost 0 bases, J lost 6 bases, and 3 bases stayed unmatched. The CDR3 has 14 residues. The CDR3 bases are TGTGCCAGCAGTTTAGCCACAGGGGGGCATGGCTACACCTTC. Translation: CASSLATGGHGYTF.

Here the CDR3 DNA reads TGCAGTGCTAGAGTCAGCGGGCGCTCCTACAATGAGCAGTTCTTC. Translating it yields CSARVSGRSYNEQFF. The rearrangement uses TRBV20-1 and TRBJ2-1; TRBD2 might be the D (6 bases). From germline, CDR1 is DFQATT and CDR2 SNEGSKA (reference sequence). The V end was cut by 1 base, the J end by 0 bases, with 10 bases between. This CDR3 is 15 amino acids long.